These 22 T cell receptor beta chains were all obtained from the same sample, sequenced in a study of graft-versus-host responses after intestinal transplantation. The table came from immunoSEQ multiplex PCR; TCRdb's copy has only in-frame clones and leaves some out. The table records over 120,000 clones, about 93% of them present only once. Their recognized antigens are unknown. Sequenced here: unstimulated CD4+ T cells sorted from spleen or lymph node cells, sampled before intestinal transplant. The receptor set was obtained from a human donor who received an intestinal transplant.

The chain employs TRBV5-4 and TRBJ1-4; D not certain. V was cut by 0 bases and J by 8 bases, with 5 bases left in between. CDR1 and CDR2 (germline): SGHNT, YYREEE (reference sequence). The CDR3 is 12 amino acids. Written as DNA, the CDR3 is TGTGCCAGCAGCTTGGGGGGAGAAAAACTGTTTTTT. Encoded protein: CASSLGGEKLFF.

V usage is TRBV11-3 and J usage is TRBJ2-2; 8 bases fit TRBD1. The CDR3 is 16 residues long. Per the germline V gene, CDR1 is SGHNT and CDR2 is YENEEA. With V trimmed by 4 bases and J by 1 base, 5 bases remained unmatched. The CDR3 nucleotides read TGTGCCAGCAGCTCCAGGGGGCCGCTGAACACCGGGGAGCTGTTTTTT. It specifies CASSSRGPLNTGELFF.

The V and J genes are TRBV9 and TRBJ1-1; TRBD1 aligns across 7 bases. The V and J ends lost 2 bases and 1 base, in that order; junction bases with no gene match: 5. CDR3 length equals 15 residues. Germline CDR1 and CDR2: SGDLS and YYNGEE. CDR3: CASSVRTGENTEAFF. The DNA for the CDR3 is TGTGCCAGCAGCGTTAGGACAGGCGAGAACACTGAAGCTTTCTTT.

Here the CDR3 reads CASSVETYNSPLHF. CDR3 coding DNA: TGTGCCAGCAGTGTAGAGACCTATAATTCACCCCTCCACTTT. The J gene is TRBJ1-6, the V gene TRBV6-1; D remains ambiguous. Germline V gene lookup returns CDR1 MNHNS and CDR2 SASEGT. This CDR3 is built from 14 residues. V lost 4 bases, J lost 2 bases, and 6 bases lay in between.

CDR3 in DNA: TGTGCCTGGAGTTGGGCAGGGCCCTCTGGAAACACCATATATTTT. It yields the protein CAWSWAGPSGNTIYF. The chain uses TRBV30 and TRBJ1-3, with a weak D call TRBD1 (5 bases). This CDR3 comprises 15 residues. Trimming removed 2 bases at V and 0 bases at J, with 11 bases between. Germline loops: CDR1 GTSNPN, CDR2 SVGIG (reference sequence).

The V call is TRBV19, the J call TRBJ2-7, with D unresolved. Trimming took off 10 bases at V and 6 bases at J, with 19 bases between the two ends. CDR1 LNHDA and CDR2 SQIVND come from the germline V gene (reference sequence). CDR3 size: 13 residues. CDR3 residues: CATQVQGKVEQYF. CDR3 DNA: TGTGCCACCCAGGTCCAAGGGAAAGTCGAGCAGTACTTC.

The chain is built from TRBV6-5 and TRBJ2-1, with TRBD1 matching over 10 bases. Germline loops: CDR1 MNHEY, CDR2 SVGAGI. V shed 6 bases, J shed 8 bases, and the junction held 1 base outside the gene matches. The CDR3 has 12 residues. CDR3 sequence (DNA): TGTGCCAGCAGGGGACAGGGGTATGAGCAGTTCTTC. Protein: CASRGQGYEQFF.

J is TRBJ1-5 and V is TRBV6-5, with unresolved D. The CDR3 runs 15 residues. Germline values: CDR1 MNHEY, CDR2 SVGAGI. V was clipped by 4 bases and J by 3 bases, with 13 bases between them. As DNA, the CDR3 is TGTGCCAGCAGTTTATACTCCAGCAACAATCAGCCCCAGCATTTT. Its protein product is CASSLYSSNNQPQHF.

The CDR3 DNA reads TGTGCCAGCAGCTGGACAGTTCAGAACACTGAAGCTTTCTTT. Translation: CASSWTVQNTEAFF. The genes are TRBV5-4 and TRBJ1-1, with TRBD1 as a possible D gene (6 bases). The germline V gene has CDR1 SGHNT and CDR2 YYREEE (reference sequence). V was clipped by 3 bases and J by 1 base, with 10 bases between them. CDR3 length: 14 amino acids.

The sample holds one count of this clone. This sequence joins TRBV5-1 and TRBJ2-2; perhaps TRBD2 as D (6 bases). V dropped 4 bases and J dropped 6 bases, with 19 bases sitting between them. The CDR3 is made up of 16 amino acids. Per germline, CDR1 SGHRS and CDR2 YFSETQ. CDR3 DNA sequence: TGCGCCAGCAGCCTAACCGGGACTCCCTTGGCCGGGGAGCTGTTTTTT. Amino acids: CASSLTGTPLAGELFF.

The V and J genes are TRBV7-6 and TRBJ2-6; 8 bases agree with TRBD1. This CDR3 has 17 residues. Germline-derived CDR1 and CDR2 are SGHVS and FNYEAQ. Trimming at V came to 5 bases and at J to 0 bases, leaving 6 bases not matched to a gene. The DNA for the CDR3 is TGTGCCAGCAGCGCAGACAGGGGAAGCTCTGGGGCCAACGTCCTGACTTTC. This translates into CASSADRGSSGANVLTF.

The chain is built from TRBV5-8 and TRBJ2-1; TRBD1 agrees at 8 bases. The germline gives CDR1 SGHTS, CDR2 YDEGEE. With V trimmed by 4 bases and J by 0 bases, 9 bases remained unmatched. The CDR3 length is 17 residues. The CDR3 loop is CASSPGQGSTSYNEQFF. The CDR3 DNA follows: TGTGCCAGCAGCCCAGGACAGGGTTCCACCTCCTACAATGAGCAGTTCTTC.

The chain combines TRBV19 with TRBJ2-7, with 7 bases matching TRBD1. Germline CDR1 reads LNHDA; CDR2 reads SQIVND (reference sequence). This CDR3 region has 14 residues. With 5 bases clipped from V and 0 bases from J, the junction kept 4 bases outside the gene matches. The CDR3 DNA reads TGTGCCAGTAGTTCACAGGGGAGCTCCTACGAGCAGTACTTC. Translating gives CASSSQGSSYEQYF.

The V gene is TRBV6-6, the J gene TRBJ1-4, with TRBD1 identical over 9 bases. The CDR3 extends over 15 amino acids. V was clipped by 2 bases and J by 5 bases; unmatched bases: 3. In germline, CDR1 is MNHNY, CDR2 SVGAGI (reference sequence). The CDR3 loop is CASSYTGTGNEKLFF. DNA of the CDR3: TGTGCCAGCAGTTACACCGGGACAGGGAATGAAAAACTGTTTTTT.

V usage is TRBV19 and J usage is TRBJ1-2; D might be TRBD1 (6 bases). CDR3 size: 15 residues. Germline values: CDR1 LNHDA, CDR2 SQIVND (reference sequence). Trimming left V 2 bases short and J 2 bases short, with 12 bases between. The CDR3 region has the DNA TGTGCCAGTAGTATAAATGCAGGGGTGAACTATGGCTACACCTTC. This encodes CASSINAGVNYGYTF.

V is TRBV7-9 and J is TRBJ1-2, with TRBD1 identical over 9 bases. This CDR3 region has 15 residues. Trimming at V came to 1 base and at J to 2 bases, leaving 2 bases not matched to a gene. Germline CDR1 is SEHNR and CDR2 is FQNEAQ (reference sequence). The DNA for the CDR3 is TGTGCCAGCAGCTTAGGACAGGGGGTAAACTATGGCTACACCTTC. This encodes CASSLGQGVNYGYTF. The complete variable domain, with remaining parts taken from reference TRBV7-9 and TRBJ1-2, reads DTGVSQNPRHKITKRGQNVTFRCDPISEHNRLYWYRQTLGQGPEFLTYFQNEAQLEKSRLLSDRFSAERPKGSFSTLEIQRTEQGDSAMYLCASSLGQGVNYGYTFGSGTRLTVV.

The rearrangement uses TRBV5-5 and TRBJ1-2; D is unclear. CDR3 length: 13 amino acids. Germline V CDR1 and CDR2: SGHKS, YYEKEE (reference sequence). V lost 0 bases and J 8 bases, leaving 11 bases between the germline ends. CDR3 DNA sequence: TGTGCCAGCAGCTTGGGGGCAGGTATAGGCTACACCTTC. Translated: CASSLGAGIGYTF. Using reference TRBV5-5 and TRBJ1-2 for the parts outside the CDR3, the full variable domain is DAGVTQSPTHLIKTRGQQVTLRCSPISGHKSVSWYQQVLGQGPQFIFQYYEKEERGRGNFPDRFSARQFPNYSSELNVNALLLGDSALYLCASSLGAGIGYTFGSGTRLTVV.

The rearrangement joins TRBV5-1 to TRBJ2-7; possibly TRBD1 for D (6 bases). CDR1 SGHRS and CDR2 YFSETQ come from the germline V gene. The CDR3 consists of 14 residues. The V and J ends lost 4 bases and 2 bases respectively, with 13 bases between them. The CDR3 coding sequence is TGCGCCAGCAGCGTAGGCAGGGGTACCTACGAGCAGTACTTC. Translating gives CASSVGRGTYEQYF.

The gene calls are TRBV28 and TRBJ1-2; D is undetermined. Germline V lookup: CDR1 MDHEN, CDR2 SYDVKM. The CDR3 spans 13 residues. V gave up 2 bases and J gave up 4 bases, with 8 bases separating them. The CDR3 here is CASSLLNLYGYTF. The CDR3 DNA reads TGTGCCAGCAGTTTACTAAATCTCTATGGCTACACCTTC.

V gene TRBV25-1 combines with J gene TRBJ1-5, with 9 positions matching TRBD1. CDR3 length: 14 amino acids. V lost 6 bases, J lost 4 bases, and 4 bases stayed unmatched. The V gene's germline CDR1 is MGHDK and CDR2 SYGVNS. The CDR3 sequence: CASRGQGRNQPQHF. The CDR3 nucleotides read TGTGCCAGCAGAGGACAGGGGCGGAATCAGCCCCAGCATTTT. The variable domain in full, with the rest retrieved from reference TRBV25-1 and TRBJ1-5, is EADIYQTPRYLVIGTGKKITLECSQTMGHDKMYWYQQDPGMELHLIHYSYGVNSTEKGDLSSESTVSRIRTEHFPLTLESARPSHTSQYLCASRGQGRNQPQHFGDGTRLSIL.

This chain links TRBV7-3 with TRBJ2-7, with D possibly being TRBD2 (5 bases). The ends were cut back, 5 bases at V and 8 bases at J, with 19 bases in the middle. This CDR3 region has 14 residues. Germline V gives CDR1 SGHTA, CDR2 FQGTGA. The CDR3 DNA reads TGTGCCAGCAGCGTAGACGCCCCAGGAGGAAAGCAGTACTTC. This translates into CASSVDAPGGKQYF.

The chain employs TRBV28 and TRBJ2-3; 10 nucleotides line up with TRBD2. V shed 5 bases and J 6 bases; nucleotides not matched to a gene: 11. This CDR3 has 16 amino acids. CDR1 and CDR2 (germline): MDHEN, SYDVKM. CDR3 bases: TGTGCCAGCAGTCCCCCTAGCGGGAGTTACAGGGATACGCAGTATTTT. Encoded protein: CASSPPSGSYRDTQYF.